The source of this T cell receptor (beta chain) is a study of OX40 agonist ivuxolimab in advanced cancers. Study overall: With ivuxolimab, an agonistic anti-OX40 (CD134) antibody, patients were treated.

This CDR3 contains 14 residues. CDR1 is SEHNR and CDR2 is FQNEAQ in the germline V gene (reference sequence). V lost 5 bases to trimming and J lost 8 bases, with 18 bases between them. Sequencing was performed with immunoSEQ multiplex PCR; in TCRdb, only in-frame clones are kept and a portion is missing. The sample consists of about 8,000 clones, almost 90% of them appearing once. Patients had blood sampled at baseline and again on cycle 4 day 1 and cycle 7 day 1. The chain uses TRBV7-9 and TRBJ1-2; D gene uncertain. The sample in question was CD4+ or CD8+ T cells sorted from blood, obtained in a trial of the OX40 agonist ivuxolimab. The receptor was isolated from an adult with an advanced solid tumor such as melanoma, head and neck, liver or kidney cancer. This CDR3 is CASSPLSWAQGYTF. In DNA form, the CDR3 reads TGTGCCAGCAGCCCGCTTAGTTGGGCTCAAGGCTACACCTTC. Complete variable domain (other parts from reference TRBV7-9 and TRBJ1-2): DTGVSQNPRHKITKRGQNVTFRCDPISEHNRLYWYRQTLGQGPEFLTYFQNEAQLEKSRLLSDRFSAERPKGSFSTLEIQRTEQGDSAMYLCASSPLSWAQGYTFGSGTRLTVV.